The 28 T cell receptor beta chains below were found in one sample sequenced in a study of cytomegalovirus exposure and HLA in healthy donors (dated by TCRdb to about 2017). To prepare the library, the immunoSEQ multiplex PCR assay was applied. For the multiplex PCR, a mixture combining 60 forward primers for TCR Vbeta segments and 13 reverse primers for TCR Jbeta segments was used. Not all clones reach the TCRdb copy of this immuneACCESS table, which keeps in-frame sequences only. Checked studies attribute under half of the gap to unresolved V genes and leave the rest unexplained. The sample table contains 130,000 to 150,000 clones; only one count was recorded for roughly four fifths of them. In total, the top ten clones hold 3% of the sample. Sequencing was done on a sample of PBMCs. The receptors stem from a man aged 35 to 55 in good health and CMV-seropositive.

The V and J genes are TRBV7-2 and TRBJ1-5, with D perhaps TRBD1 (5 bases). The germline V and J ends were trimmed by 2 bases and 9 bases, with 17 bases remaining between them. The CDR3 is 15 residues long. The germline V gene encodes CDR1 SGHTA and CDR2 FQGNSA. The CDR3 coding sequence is TGTGCCAGCAGCTTAACCACGACAGTTTTGTGGCCCCAGCATTTT. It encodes CASSLTTTVLWPQHF.

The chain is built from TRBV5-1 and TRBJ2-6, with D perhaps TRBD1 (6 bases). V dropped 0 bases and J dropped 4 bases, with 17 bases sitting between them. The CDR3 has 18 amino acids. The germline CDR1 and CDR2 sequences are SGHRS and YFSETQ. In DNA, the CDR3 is TGCGCCAGCAGCTTGGTAGTATTAGGGGGAACGGGGGCCAACGTCCTGACTTTC. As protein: CASSLVVLGGTGANVLTF.

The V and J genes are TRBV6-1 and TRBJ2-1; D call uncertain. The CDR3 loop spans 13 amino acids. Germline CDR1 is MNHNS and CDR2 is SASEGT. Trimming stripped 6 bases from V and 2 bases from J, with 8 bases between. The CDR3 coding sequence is TGTGCCAGCAGGTCGTCCCCCTACAATGAGCAGTTCTTC. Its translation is CASRSSPYNEQFF.

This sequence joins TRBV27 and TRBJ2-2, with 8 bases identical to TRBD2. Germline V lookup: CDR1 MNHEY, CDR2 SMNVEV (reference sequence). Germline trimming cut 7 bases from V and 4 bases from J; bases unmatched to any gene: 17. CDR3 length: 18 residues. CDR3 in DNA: TGTGCCAGCATCCCCTCCCTTACTAGCGGAAGATTCACCGGGGAGCTGTTTTTT. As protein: CASIPSLTSGRFTGELFF.

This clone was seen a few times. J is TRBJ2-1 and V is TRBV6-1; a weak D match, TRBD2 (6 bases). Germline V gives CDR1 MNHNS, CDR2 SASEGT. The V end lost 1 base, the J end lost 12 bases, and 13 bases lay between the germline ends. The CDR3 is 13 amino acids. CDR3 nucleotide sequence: TGTGCCAGCAGTGAAGGGGGGGTTTTCGGGCAGTTCTTC. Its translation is CASSEGGVFGQFF.

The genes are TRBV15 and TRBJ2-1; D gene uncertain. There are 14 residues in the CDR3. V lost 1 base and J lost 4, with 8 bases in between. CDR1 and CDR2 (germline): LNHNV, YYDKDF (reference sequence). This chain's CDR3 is CATSRGGSYNEQFF. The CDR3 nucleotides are TGTGCCACCAGCAGAGGTGGCAGTTACAATGAGCAGTTCTTC. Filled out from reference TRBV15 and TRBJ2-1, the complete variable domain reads DAMVIQNPRYQVTQFGKPVTLSCSQTLNHNVMYWYQQKSSQAPKLLFHYYDKDFNNEADTPDNFQSRRPNTSFCFLDIRSPGLGDTAMYLCATSRGGSYNEQFFGPGTRLTVL.

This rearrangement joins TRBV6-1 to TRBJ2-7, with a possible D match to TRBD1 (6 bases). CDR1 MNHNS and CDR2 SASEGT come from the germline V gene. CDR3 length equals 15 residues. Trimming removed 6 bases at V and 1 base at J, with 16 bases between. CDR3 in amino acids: CASSLLQGSSYEQYF. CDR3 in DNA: TGTGCCAGCAGCCTATTACAGGGTTCTTCCTACGAGCAGTACTTC.

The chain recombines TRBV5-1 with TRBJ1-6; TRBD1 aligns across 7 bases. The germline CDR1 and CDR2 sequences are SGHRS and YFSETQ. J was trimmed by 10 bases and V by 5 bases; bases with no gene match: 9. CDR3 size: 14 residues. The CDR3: CASRPDRERSPLHF. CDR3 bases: TGCGCCAGCAGGCCAGACAGGGAGCGGTCACCCCTCCACTTT. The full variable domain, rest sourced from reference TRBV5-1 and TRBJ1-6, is KAGVTQTPRYLIKTRGQQVTLSCSPISGHRSVSWYQQTPGQGLQFLFEYFSETQRNKGNFPGRFSGRQFSNSRSEMNVSTLELGDSALYLCASRPDRERSPLHFGNGTRLTVT.

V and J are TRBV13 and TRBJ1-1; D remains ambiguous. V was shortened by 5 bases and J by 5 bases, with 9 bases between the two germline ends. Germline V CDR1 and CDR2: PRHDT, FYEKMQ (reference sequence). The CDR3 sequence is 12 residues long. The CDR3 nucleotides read TGTGCCAGCAGCCTTTTCACTACTGAAGCTTTCTTT. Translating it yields CASSLFTTEAFF.

CDR3 protein: CASRGGLNEQFF. The CDR3 DNA reads TGTGCCAGCAGAGGAGGGCTCAATGAGCAGTTCTTC. V gene TRBV6-1 combines with J gene TRBJ2-1; a weak D match, TRBD2 (6 bases). Per the germline V gene, CDR1 is MNHNS and CDR2 is SASEGT. The ends were cut back, 6 bases at V and 6 bases at J, with 9 bases in the middle. The CDR3 is 12 residues long.

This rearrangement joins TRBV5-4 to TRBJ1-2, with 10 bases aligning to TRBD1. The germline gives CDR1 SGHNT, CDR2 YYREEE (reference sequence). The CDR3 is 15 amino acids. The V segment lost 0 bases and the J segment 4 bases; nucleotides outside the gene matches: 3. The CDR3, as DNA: TGTGCCAGCAGCTTGGGGCGGACAGGGGGCTATGGCTACACCTTC. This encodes CASSLGRTGGYGYTF. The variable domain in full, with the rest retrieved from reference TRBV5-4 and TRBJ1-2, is ETGVTQSPTHLIKTRGQQVTLRCSSQSGHNTVSWYQQALGQGPQFIFQYYREEENGRGNFPPRFSGLQFPNYSSELNVNALELDDSALYLCASSLGRTGGYGYTFGSGTRLTVV.

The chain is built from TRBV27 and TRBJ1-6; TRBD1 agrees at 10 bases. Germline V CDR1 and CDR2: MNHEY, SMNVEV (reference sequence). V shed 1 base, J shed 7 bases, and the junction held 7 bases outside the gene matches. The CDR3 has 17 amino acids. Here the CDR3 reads CASSLLTLGQGNSPLHF. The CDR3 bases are TGTGCCAGCAGTTTATTAACTTTGGGACAGGGGAATTCACCCCTCCACTTT.

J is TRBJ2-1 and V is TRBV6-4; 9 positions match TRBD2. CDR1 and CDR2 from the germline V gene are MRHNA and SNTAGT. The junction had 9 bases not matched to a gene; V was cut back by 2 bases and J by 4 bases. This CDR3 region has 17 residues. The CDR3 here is CASSDLPTSGAYNEQFF. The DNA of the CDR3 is TGTGCCAGCAGTGACCTCCCGACTAGCGGAGCTTACAATGAGCAGTTCTTC.

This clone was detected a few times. CDR3 in DNA: TGTGCCAGCAGTTTACCGGGACAGAACACCGGGGAGCTGTTTTTT. Its translation is CASSLPGQNTGELFF. The V call is TRBV6-6, the J call TRBJ2-2, with D possibly TRBD1 on 6 matching bases. The CDR3 is 15 amino acids. V was shortened by 4 bases and J by 1 base, with 10 bases between the two germline ends. Per germline, CDR1 MNHNY and CDR2 SVGAGI (reference sequence).

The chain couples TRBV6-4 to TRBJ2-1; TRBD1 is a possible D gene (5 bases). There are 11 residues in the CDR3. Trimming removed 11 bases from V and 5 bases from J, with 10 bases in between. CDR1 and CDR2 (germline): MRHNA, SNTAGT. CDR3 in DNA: TGTGCCTCCAAGGGGCACAATGAGCAGTTCTTC. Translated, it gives CASKGHNEQFF.

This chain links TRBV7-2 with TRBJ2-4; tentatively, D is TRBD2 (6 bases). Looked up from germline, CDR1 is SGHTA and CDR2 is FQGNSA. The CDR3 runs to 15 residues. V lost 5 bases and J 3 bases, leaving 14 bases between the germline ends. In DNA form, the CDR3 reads TGTGCCAGCAGCCTAGAGCGGGCAGGCAAAAACATTCAGTACTTC. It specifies CASSLERAGKNIQYF.

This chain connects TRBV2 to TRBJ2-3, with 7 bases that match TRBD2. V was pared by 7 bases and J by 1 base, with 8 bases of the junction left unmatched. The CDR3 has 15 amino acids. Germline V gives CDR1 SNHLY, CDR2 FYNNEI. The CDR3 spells CASTVRGERTDTQYF. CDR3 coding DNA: TGTGCCAGCACGGTCCGGGGGGAGCGCACAGATACGCAGTATTTT. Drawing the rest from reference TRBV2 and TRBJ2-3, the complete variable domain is EPEVTQTPSHQVTQMGQEVILRCVPISNHLYFYWYRQILGQKVEFLVSFYNNEISEKSEIFDDQFSVERPDGSNFTLKIRSTKLEDSAMYFCASTVRGERTDTQYFGPGTRLTVL.

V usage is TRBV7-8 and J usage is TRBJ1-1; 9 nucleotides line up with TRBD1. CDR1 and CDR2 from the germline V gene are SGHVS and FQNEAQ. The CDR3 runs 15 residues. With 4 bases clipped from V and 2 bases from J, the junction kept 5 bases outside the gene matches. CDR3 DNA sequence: TGTGCCAGCAGCTCTCCGGGACAGGGAAACACTGAAGCTTTCTTT. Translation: CASSSPGQGNTEAFF.

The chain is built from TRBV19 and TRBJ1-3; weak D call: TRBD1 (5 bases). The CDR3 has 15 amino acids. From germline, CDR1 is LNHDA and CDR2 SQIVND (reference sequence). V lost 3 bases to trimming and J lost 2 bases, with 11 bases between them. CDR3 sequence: CASSIDRFAGNTIYF. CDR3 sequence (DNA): TGTGCCAGTAGTATTGACAGATTCGCTGGAAACACCATATATTTT.

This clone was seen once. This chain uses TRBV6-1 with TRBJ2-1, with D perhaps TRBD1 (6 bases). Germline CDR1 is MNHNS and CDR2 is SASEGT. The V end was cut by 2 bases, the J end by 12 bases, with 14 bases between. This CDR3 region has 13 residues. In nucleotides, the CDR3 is TGTGCCAGCAGTGAACCGGACAGTCTGGGGCAGTTCTTC. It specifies CASSEPDSLGQFF.

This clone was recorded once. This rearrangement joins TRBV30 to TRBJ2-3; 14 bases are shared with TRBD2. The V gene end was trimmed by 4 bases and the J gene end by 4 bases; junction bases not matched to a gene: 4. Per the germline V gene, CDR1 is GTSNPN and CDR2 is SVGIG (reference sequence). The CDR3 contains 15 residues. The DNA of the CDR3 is TGTGCCTGGACCCGGACTAGCGGGAGGTCAGATACGCAGTATTTT. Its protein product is CAWTRTSGRSDTQYF.

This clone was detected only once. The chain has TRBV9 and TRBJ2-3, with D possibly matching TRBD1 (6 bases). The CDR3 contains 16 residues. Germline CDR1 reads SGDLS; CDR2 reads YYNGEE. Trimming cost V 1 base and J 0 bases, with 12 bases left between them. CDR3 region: CASSVFWQGSTDTQYF. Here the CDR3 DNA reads TGTGCCAGCAGCGTATTCTGGCAGGGGAGCACAGATACGCAGTATTTT.

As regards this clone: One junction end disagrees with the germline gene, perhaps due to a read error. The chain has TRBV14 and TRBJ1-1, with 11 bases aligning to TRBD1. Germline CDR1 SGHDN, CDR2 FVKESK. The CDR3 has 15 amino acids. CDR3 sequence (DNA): TGTGCCAGCAGCTACCAGGGACAGGGGGTCACTCAAGCTTTCTTT. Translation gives CASSYQGQGVTQAFF.

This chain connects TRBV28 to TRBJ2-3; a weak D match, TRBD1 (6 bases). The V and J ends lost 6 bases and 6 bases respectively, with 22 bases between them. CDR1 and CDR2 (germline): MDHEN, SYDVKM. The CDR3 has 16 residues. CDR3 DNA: TGTGCCAGCAGCCCTCGGACAGTCTCTAAGTGGGATACGCAGTATTTT. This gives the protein CASSPRTVSKWDTQYF.

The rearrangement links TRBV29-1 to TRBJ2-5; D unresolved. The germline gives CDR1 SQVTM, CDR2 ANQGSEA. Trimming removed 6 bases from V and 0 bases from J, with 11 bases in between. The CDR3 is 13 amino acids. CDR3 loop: CSVDHSYQETQYF. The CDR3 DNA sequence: TGCAGCGTCGATCACTCGTACCAAGAGACCCAGTACTTC.

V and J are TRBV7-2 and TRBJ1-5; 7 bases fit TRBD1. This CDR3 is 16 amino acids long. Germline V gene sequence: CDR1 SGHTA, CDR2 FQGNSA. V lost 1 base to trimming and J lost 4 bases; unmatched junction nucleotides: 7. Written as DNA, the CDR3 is TGTGCCAGCAGCTTAGAGGGCGGGACAGTTAATCAGCCCCAGCATTTT. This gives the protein CASSLEGGTVNQPQHF. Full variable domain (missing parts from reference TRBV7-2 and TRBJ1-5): GAGVSQSPSNKVTEKGKDVELRCDPISGHTALYWYRQSLGQGLEFLIYFQGNSAPDKSGLPSDRFSAERTGGSVSTLTIQRTQQEDSAVYLCASSLEGGTVNQPQHFGDGTRLSIL.

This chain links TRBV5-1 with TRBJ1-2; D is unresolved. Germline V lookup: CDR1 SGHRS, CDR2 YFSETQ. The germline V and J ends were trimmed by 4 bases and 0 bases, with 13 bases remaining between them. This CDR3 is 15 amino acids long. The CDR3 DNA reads TGCGCCAGCAGCCTGGATGGCAGGACTAACTATGGCTACACCTTC. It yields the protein CASSLDGRTNYGYTF.

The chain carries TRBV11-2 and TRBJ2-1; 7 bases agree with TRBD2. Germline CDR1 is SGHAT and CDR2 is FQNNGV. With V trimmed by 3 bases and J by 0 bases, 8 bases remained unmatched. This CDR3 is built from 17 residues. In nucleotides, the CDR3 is TGTGCCAGCAGCTTGGGCGTTGGGGAGGGCTCCTACAATGAGCAGTTCTTC. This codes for CASSLGVGEGSYNEQFF.